The 23 T cell receptor beta chains given below trace back to one sample, sequenced in a study. Via MiXCR, TCRdb re-called the 5' RACE reads, giving one row per CDR3 protein. The sample includes over 40,000 distinct CDR3 sequences, 22% of them seen just once. The sorted Tregs were CD4+CD25+CD127-/low cells. The sample comprised Tregs sorted from a lymph node. The receptors stem from a female donor with breast cancer.

The chain links TRBV12-3 or TRBV12-4 to TRBJ1-2, with unresolved D. With 6 bases removed from V and 0 bases from J, the gap between germline ends came to 11 bases. The CDR3 spans 14 residues. The CDR3: CASSPDRANYGYTF. The CDR3 DNA follows: TGTGCCAGCAGCCCGGACCGGGCTAACTATGGCTACACCTTC.

A few counts support this clonotype. V is TRBV5-6 and J is TRBJ1-1, with D tentatively TRBD1 (6 bases). CDR1 is SGHDT and CDR2 is YYEEEE in the germline V gene. The CDR3 has 14 amino acids. Deletions cut 0 bases from V and 6 bases from J, with 12 bases between. CDR3: CASSLVRGGAEAFF. DNA of the CDR3: TGTGCCAGCAGCTTGGTTAGGGGGGGAGCTGAAGCTTTCTTT.

This clonotype occurred many times. The chain joins TRBV27 to TRBJ2-1; D remains ambiguous. V dropped 6 bases and J dropped 0 bases, with 9 bases sitting between them. CDR3 length equals 14 residues. CDR1 MNHEY and CDR2 SMNVEV come from the germline V gene (reference sequence). The CDR3 nucleotides are TGTGCCAGCAGACCAGTGGTCTCCTACAATGAGCAGTTCTTC. This codes for CASRPVVSYNEQFF.

This clonotype turned up a few times. The genes are TRBV30 and TRBJ1-1; D may be TRBD1 (5 bases). The germline CDR1 and CDR2 sequences are GTSNPN and SVGIG (reference sequence). The CDR3 contains 12 residues. With 2 bases removed from V and 1 base from J, the gap between germline ends came to 5 bases. CDR3 amino acids: CAWSQGNTEAFF. The CDR3 nucleotides are TGTGCCTGGAGTCAGGGGAACACTGAAGCTTTCTTT.

The chain has TRBV28 and TRBJ2-7, with 7 bases aligning to TRBD1. J was trimmed by 3 bases and V by 2 bases; bases with no gene match: 16. Germline V gene lookup returns CDR1 MDHEN and CDR2 SYDVKM. This CDR3 is built from 18 residues. For the CDR3, the DNA is TGTGCCAGCAGTTTACCCCTTTCTCGGGACAGTCAAGACTACGAGCAGTACTTC. It codes for CASSLPLSRDSQDYEQYF. Supplemented by reference TRBV28 and TRBJ2-7, the full variable domain reads DVKVTQSSRYLVKRTGEKVFLECVQDMDHENMFWYRQDPGLGLRLIYFSYDVKMKEKGDIPEGYSVSREKKERFSLILESASTNQTSMYLCASSLPLSRDSQDYEQYFGPGTRLTVT.

This clonotype showed up just a few times. This chain connects TRBV6-5 to TRBJ1-1; no reliable D call. Per germline, CDR1 MNHEY and CDR2 SVGAGI. The V end was cut by 2 bases, the J end by 5 bases, with 12 bases between. CDR3 size: 14 residues. The CDR3 region has the DNA TGTGCCAGCAGTTACCGCCCTGCGGGAACTGAAGCTTTCTTT. Its translation: CASSYRPAGTEAFF.

This clonotype has more than one count but fewer than ten. The V and J genes are TRBV5-6 and TRBJ2-5, with 7 bases lining up with TRBD2. The CDR3 spans 13 residues. From germline, CDR1 is SGHDT and CDR2 YYEEEE. Trimming cost V 1 base and J 3 bases; bases outside gene matches: 0. The CDR3 sequence: CASSLSGEETQYF. Written as DNA, the CDR3 is TGTGCCAGCAGCTTGAGCGGGGAAGAGACCCAGTACTTC.

The chain joins TRBV5-5 to TRBJ2-5, with D perhaps matching TRBD2 (5 bases). Trimming pared 0 bases from V and 9 bases from J, leaving 12 bases between. This CDR3 has 13 amino acids. CDR1 SGHKS and CDR2 YYEKEE come from the germline V gene (reference sequence). The CDR3 is CASSLEVGEPQYF. The CDR3 nucleotides are TGTGCCAGCAGCTTGGAGGTTGGGGAGCCCCAGTACTTC.

This clonotype was observed a handful of times. V usage is TRBV19 and J usage is TRBJ2-2; D is possibly TRBD1 (6 bases). Germline loops: CDR1 LNHDA, CDR2 SQIVND (reference sequence). The CDR3 consists of 14 residues. V was clipped by 3 bases and J by 3 bases, with 8 bases between them. CDR3 region: CASSIRTDTGELFF. The CDR3 DNA reads as TGTGCCAGTAGTATCCGGACAGACACCGGGGAGCTGTTTTTT.

The chain is built from TRBV6-1 and TRBJ2-5; no clear D. The CDR3 runs to 13 residues. V dropped 8 bases and J dropped 1 base, with 11 bases sitting between them. Germline V CDR1 and CDR2: MNHNS, SASEGT. CDR3 residues: CASGAWFQETQYF. As DNA, the CDR3 is TGTGCCAGCGGAGCTTGGTTCCAAGAGACCCAGTACTTC.

This clonotype was picked up many times. DNA of the CDR3: TGTGCCAGCAGCTACGGACAGGGGAACTACAATGAGCAGTTCTTC. This sequence encodes CASSYGQGNYNEQFF. The gene calls are TRBV5-5 and TRBJ2-1; 9 bases line up with TRBD1. The CDR3 has 15 amino acids. Germline-derived CDR1 and CDR2 are SGHKS and YYEKEE (reference sequence). Losses at the gene ends were 3 bases for V and 3 bases for J; bases not matched to a gene: 4.

This clonotype was recorded a few times. The rearrangement uses TRBV6-1 and TRBJ1-1; D call uncertain. Per germline, CDR1 MNHNS and CDR2 SASEGT. Trimming stripped 4 bases from V and 1 base from J, with 7 bases between. The CDR3 extends over 13 amino acids. The CDR3 DNA follows: TGTGCCAGCAGTGGGGCGGAGAACACTGAAGCTTTCTTT. Amino acids: CASSGAENTEAFF.

The gene calls are TRBV30 and TRBJ1-5, with a possible D match to TRBD1 (6 bases). Germline loops: CDR1 GTSNPN, CDR2 SVGIG (reference sequence). There are 15 residues in the CDR3. V was cut by 2 bases and J by 1 base, with 12 bases left in between. The CDR3 sequence is CAWSPLDRSNQPQHF. In nucleotides, the CDR3 is TGTGCCTGGAGTCCTCTAGACAGGAGCAATCAGCCCCAGCATTTT.

The sample holds a few counts of this clonotype. The gene calls are TRBV6-2 or TRBV6-3 and TRBJ2-7; the D is unclear. The CDR3 covers 13 residues. Germline V gives CDR1 MNHEY, CDR2 SVGEGT. Trimming pared 5 bases from V and 3 bases from J, leaving 11 bases between. The CDR3 DNA reads as TGTGCCAGCAGTCCGGCGAACTACTACGAGCAGTACTTC. It yields the protein CASSPANYYEQYF.

For this clonotype: With a much larger clone just one base away, this may be a read error. The CDR3 spells CASSFYSNQPRHF. CDR3 bases: TGTGCCAGCAGTTTCTATAGCAATCAGCCCCGGCATTTT. V is TRBV6-5 and J is TRBJ1-5, with no clear D. This CDR3 has 13 residues. The germline V gene has CDR1 MNHEY and CDR2 SVGAGI.

V gene TRBV7-2 combines with J gene TRBJ2-7; tentatively, D is TRBD2 (6 bases). Germline V gene data show CDR1 as SGHTA and CDR2 as FQGNSA. Trimming removed 1 base at V and 4 bases at J, with 17 bases between. The CDR3 extends over 16 amino acids. The CDR3 DNA reads as TGTGCCAGCAGCTTAGGGGGCTGGGGCGCGGGGTACGAGCAGTACTTC. It specifies CASSLGGWGAGYEQYF.

This clonotype was picked up many times. The DNA of the CDR3 is TGCGCCAGCGGACCTCAGGGGGCAGATACGCAGTATTTT. Translation: CASGPQGADTQYF. V usage is TRBV4-1 and J usage is TRBJ2-3; 7 bases agree with TRBD1. The junction had 6 bases not matched to a gene; V was cut back by 8 bases and J by 4 bases. The CDR3 consists of 13 residues. CDR1 and CDR2 (germline): MGHRA, YSYEKL.

This chain connects TRBV6-5 to TRBJ2-7; TRBD1 or TRBD2 may be the D gene (5 bases each). V lost 6 bases, J lost 0 bases, and 12 bases lay in between. The germline CDR1 and CDR2 sequences are MNHEY and SVGAGI. This CDR3 is built from 14 residues. DNA of the CDR3: TGTGCCAGCAGCCCCGAGGGGAGCTCCTACGAGCAGTACTTC. Translated: CASSPEGSSYEQYF.

This chain joins TRBV20-1 and TRBJ2-7, with D uncertain. CDR1 and CDR2 from the germline V gene are DFQATT and SNEGSKA (reference sequence). There are 14 residues in the CDR3. V lost 0 bases and J lost 2, with 11 bases in between. CDR3: CSARDMARAYEQYF. The CDR3, as DNA: TGCAGTGCTAGAGATATGGCAAGAGCCTACGAGCAGTACTTC.

This clonotype was detected only a few times. The chain carries TRBV12-3 or TRBV12-4 and TRBJ2-3; D unclear. V lost 5 bases and J lost 4, with 16 bases in between. This CDR3 region has 15 residues. The CDR3 loop is CASSGDSFWADTQYF. The DNA of the CDR3 is TGTGCCAGCAGTGGTGACTCCTTTTGGGCAGATACGCAGTATTTT.

This clonotype was counted only a few times. J is TRBJ1-1 and V is TRBV5-1; no clear D. The CDR3 extends over 15 amino acids. Trimming removed 0 bases at V and 1 base at J, with 10 bases between. Germline lookup yields CDR1 SGHRS and CDR2 YFSETQ. The CDR3 nucleotides read TGCGCCAGCAGCTTGGCGGCACAGCCGAACACTGAAGCTTTCTTT. As protein: CASSLAAQPNTEAFF.

The genes are TRBV5-1 and TRBJ1-1; 9 bases fit TRBD1. J was trimmed by 4 bases and V by 4 bases; bases with no gene match: 5. Germline V gene data show CDR1 as SGHRS and CDR2 as YFSETQ. The CDR3 has 14 residues. The CDR3 protein is CASSVSGQGTEAFF. Here the CDR3 DNA reads TGCGCCAGCAGCGTGTCGGGACAGGGCACTGAAGCTTTCTTT.

As concerns this clonotype: A much larger clone sits a single nucleotide away, making a read error possible. This chain joins TRBV24-1 and TRBJ2-1; 10 bases agree with TRBD2. After removal of 2 bases from V and 5 bases from J, the junction contained 8 bases not matched to a gene. Germline values: CDR1 KGHDR, CDR2 SFDVKD. CDR3 length: 17 amino acids. This CDR3 is CATSDSTAGGQDNEQFF. The DNA for the CDR3 is TGTGCCACCAGTGATTCGACAGCGGGAGGGCAAGACAATGAGCAGTTCTTC.